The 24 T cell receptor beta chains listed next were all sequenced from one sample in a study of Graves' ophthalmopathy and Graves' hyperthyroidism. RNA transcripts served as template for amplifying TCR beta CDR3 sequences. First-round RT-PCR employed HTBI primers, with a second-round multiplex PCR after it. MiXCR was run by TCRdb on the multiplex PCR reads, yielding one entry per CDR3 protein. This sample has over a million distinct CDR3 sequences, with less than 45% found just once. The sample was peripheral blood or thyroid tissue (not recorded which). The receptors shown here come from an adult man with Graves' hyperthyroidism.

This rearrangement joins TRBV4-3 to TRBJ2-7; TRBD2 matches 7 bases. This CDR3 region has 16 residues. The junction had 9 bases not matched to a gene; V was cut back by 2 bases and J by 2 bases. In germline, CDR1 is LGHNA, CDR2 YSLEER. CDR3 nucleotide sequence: TGCGCCAGCAGCCAACTTAGGACTAGTTATACCTACGAGCAGTACTTC. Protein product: CASSQLRTSYTYEQYF.

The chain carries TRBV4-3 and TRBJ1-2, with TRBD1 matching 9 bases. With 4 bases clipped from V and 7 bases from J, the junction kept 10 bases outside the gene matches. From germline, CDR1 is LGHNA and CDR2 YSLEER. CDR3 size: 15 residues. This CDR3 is CASSPMTGGEGGYTF. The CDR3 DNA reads TGCGCCAGCAGCCCTATGACAGGGGGGGAAGGTGGCTACACCTTC.

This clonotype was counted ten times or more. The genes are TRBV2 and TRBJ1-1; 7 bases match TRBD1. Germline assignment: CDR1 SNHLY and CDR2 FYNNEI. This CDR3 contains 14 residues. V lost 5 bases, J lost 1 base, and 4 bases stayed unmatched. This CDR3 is CASSKGARNTEAFF. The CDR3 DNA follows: TGTGCCAGCAGTAAGGGGGCGCGGAACACTGAAGCTTTCTTT.

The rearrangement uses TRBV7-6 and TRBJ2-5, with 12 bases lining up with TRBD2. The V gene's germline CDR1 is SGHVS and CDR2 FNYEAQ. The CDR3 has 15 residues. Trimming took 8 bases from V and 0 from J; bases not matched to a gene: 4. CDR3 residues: CASRRLAGDQETQYF. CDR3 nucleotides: TGTGCCAGCCGACGACTAGCGGGGGACCAAGAGACCCAGTACTTC.

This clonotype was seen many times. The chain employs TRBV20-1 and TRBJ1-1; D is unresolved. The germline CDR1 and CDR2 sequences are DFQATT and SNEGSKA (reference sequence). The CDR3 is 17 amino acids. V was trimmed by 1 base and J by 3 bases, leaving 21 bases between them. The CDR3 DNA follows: TGCAGTGCTAGAGGGTTAAGGGTAGATTCTACAGACACTGAAGCTTTCTTT. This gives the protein CSARGLRVDSTDTEAFF.

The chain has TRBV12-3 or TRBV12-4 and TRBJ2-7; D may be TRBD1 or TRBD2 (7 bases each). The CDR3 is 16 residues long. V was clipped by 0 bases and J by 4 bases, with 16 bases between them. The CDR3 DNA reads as TGTGCCAGCAGTTTAGCAGGGGGCCTAGCGGCGTACGAGCAGTACTTC. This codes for CASSLAGGLAAYEQYF.

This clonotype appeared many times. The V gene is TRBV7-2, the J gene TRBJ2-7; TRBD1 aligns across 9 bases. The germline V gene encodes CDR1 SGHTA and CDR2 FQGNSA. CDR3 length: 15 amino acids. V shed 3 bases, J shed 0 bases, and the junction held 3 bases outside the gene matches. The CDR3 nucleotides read TGTGCCAGCAGCTTCACAGGGGGCGCCTCCTACGAGCAGTACTTC. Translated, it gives CASSFTGGASYEQYF. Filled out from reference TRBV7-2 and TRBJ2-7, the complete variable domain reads GAGVSQSPSNKVTEKGKDVELRCDPISGHTALYWYRQSLGQGLEFLIYFQGNSAPDKSGLPSDRFSAERTGGSVSTLTIQRTQQEDSAVYLCASSFTGGASYEQYFGPGTRLTVT.

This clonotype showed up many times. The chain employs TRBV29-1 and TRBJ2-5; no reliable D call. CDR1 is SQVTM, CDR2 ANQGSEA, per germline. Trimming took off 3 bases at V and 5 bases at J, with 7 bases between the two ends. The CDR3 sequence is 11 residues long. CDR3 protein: CSVEATETQYF. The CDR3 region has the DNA TGCAGCGTTGAGGCTACGGAGACCCAGTACTTC.

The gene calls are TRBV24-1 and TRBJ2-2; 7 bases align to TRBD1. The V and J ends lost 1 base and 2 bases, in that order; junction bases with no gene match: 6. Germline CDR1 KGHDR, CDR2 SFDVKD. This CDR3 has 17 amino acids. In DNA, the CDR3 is TGTGCCACCAGTGATTTTCCGGGACAGTTAAACACCGGGGAGCTGTTTTTT. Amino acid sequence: CATSDFPGQLNTGELFF.

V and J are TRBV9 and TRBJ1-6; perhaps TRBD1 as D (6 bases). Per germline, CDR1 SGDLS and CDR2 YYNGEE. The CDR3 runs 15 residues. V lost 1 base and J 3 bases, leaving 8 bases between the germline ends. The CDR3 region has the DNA TGTGCCAGCAGCGTATCAGGGGTCTATAATTCACCCCTCCACTTT. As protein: CASSVSGVYNSPLHF.

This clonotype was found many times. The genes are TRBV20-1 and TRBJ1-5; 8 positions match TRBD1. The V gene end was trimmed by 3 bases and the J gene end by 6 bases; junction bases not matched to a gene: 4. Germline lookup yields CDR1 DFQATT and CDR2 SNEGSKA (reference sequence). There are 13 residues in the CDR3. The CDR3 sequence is CSASRGLSQPQHF. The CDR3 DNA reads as TGCAGTGCTAGCAGGGGGCTTAGTCAGCCCCAGCATTTT.

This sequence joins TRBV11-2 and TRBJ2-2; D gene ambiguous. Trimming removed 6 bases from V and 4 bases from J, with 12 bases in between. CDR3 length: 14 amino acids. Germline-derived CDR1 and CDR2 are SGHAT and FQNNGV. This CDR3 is CASRPLAGTGELFF. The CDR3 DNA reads TGTGCCAGCAGGCCCTTGGCTGGCACCGGGGAGCTGTTTTTT.

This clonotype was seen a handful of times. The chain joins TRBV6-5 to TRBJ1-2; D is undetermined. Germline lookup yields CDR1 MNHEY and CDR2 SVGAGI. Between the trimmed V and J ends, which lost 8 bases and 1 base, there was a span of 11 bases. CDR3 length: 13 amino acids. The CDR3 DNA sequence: TGTGCCAGCGGGTGGCGGATTAACTATGGCTACACCTTC. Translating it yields CASGWRINYGYTF.

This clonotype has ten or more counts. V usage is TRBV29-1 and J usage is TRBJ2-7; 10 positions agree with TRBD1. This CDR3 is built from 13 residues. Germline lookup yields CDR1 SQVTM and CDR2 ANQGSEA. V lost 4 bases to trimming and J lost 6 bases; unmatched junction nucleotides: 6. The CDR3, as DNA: TGCAGCGTTGGAGACAGGGGGCAGGGCGAGCAGTACTTC. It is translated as CSVGDRGQGEQYF.

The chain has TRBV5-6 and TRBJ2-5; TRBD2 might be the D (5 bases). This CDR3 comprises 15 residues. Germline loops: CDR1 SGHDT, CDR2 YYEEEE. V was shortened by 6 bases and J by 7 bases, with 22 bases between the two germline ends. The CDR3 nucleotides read TGTGCCAGCACCAACATACAGACCGGGGAGCTGACCCAGTACTTC. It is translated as CASTNIQTGELTQYF.

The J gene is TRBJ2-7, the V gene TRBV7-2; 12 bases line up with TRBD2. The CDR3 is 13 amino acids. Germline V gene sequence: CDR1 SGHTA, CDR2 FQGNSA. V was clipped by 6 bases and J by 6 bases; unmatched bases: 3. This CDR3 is CASSATSGGEQYF. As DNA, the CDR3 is TGTGCCAGCAGTGCGACTAGCGGGGGCGAGCAGTACTTC.

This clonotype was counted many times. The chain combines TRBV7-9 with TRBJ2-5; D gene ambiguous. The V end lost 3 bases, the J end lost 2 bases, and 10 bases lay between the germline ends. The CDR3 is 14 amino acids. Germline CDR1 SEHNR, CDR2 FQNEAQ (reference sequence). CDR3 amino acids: CASSFVPRQETQYF. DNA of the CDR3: TGTGCCAGCAGCTTTGTCCCGAGACAAGAGACCCAGTACTTC.

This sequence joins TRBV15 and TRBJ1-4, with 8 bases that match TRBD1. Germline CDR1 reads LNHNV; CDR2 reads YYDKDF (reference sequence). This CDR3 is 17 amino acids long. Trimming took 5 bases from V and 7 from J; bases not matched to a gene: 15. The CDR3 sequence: CATSHILTGTGSEKLFF. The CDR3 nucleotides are TGTGCCACCAGCCATATACTGACCGGGACAGGCAGTGAAAAACTGTTTTTT.

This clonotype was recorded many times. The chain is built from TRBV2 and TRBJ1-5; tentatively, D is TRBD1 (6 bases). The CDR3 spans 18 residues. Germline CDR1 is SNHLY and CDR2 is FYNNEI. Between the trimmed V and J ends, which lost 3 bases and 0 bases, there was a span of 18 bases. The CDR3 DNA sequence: TGTGCCAGCAGTGAGCGGGTAGACAGGTATTATAGCAATCAGCCCCAGCATTTT. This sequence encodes CASSERVDRYYSNQPQHF.

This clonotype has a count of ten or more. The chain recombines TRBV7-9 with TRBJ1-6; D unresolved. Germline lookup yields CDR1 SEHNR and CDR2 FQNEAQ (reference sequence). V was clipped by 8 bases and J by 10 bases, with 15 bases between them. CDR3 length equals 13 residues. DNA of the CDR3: TGTGCCAGCGAAGGAGACCTGCGGTCACCCCTCCACTTT. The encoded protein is CASEGDLRSPLHF.

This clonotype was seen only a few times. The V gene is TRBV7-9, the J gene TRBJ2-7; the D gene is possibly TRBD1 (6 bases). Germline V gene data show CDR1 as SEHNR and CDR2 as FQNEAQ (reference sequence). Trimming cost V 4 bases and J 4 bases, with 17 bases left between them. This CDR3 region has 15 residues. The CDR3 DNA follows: TGTGCCAGCAGCTCCCCTACACGGGGACAATACGAGCAGTACTTC. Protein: CASSSPTRGQYEQYF.

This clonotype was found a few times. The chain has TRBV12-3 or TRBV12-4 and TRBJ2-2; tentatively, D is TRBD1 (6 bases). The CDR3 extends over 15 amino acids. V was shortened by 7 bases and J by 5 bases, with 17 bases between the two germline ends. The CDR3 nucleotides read TGTGCCAGCACCCTTGGGCAGGGGCGGACCGGGGAGCTGTTTTTT. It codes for CASTLGQGRTGELFF.

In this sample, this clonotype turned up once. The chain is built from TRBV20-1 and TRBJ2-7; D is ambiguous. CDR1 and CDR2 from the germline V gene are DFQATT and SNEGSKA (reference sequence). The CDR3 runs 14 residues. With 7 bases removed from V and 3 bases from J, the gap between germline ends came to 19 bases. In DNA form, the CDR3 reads TGCAGTGGGGTCAGCCAGCTTGATCGCTACGAGCAGTACTTC. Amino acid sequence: CSGVSQLDRYEQYF.

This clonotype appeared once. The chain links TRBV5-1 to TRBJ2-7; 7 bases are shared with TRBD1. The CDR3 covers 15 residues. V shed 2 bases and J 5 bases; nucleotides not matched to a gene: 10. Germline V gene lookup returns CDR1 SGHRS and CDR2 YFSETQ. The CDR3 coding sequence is TGCGCCAGCAGCTTAGAACAGGGGATCTACCACGAGCAGTACTTC. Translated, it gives CASSLEQGIYHEQYF. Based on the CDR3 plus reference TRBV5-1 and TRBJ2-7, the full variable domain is KAGVTQTPRYLIKTRGQQVTLSCSPISGHRSVSWYQQTPGQGLQFLFEYFSETQRNKGNFPGRFSGRQFSNSRSEMNVSTLELGDSALYLCASSLEQGIYHEQYFGPGTRLTVT.